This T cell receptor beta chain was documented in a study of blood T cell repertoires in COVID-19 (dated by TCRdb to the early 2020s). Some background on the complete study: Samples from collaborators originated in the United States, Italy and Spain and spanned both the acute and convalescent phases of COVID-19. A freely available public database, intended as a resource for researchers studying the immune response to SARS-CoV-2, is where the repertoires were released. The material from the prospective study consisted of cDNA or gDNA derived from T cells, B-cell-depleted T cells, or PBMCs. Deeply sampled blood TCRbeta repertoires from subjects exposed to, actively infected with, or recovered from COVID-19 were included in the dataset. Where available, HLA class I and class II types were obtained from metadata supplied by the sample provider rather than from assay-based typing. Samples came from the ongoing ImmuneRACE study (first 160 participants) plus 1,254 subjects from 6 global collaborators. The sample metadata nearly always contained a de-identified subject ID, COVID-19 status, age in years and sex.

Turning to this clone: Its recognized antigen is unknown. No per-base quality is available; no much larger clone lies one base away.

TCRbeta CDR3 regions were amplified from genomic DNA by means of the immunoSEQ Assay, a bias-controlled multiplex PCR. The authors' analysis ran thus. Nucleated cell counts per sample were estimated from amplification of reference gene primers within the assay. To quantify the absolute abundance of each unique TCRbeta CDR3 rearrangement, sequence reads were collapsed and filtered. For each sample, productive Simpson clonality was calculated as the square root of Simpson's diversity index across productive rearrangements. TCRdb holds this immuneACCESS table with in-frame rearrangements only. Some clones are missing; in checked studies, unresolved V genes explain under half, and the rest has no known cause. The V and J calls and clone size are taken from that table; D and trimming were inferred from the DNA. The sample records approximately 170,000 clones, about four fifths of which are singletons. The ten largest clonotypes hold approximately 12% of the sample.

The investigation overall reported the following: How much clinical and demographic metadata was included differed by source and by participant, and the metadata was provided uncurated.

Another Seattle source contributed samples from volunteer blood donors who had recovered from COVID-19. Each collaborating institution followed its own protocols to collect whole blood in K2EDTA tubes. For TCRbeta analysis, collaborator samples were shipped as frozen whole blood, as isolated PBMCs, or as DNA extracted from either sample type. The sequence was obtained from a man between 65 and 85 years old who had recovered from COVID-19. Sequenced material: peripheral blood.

The CDR3 region has the sequence CASSLVQETQYF. The bases read TGTGCCAGCAGCTTAGTACAAGAGACCCAGTACTTC. The rearranged chain carries TRBV7-9 and TRBJ2-5; no D gene is confidently identified. Via the germline V gene (reference sequence), CDR1 is SEHNR and CDR2 FQNEAQ. Trimming costs V 1 base and J 2 bases, and their ends lie 2 bases apart. Taken from cysteine to phenylalanine, the CDR3 has 12 residues. The kept DNA is CDR3 alone, 36 bases in frame from the first base.